This T cell receptor beta chain was retrieved from a study of cytomegalovirus exposure and HLA in healthy donors. Study results and limitations: Later analysis suggested most CMV-associated TCR beta chains were HLA-restricted. In an earlier analysis, about 87% or about 30%: the productive usage of most TCR beta V segments.

On this clone: The antigen remains unidentified.

A multiplex PCR was run with 60 Vbeta primers and 13 Jbeta primers. TCRdb's table, derived via immunoSEQ multiplex PCR, lists solely in-frame clones and lacks some. Of about 200,000 clones in the sample, 70% to 90% are singletons; the top ten hold about 3%. Germline assignment: CDR1 SEHNR and CDR2 FQNEAQ (reference sequence). The CDR3 loop spans 13 amino acids. V lost 2 bases to trimming and J lost 2 bases, with 7 bases between them. Sequenced input: PBMCs. The rearrangement uses TRBV7-9 and TRBJ2-7; maybe TRBD1 (5 bases). The origin of this receptor is a young man in good health and CMV-seronegative. This chain's CDR3 is CASSLRQTYEQYF. CDR3 nucleotides: TGTGCCAGCAGCTTACGACAGACCTACGAGCAGTACTTC.